The sample holds many counts of the clone carrying this T cell receptor beta chain. The data derive from a study of T cells in Graves' hyperthyroidism and ophthalmopathy. Deletions cut 3 bases from V and 4 bases from J, with 13 bases between. The CDR3 contains 15 residues. CDR1 is LNHDA and CDR2 is SQIVND in the germline V gene (reference sequence). Amplification of TCR beta CDR3 regions used RNA as the template. The study used the HTBI primer set for a first-round RT-PCR of the TCR CDR3. TCRdb ran MiXCR on the multiplex PCR reads and lists one entry per CDR3 protein. Of over 250,000 distinct CDR3 sequences listed, less than 30% are singletons.

This TCR derives from a man aged 35 to 55 with Graves' hyperthyroidism that later progressed to Graves' ophthalmopathy. V usage is TRBV19 and J usage is TRBJ2-1; D perhaps matches TRBD2 (6 bases). The specimen sequenced was blood. The DNA of the CDR3 is TGTGCCAGTAGTATTAAAGGGACTGGTTACAATGAGCAGTTCTTC. Amino acid sequence: CASSIKGTGYNEQFF. The full variable domain, rest sourced from reference TRBV19 and TRBJ2-1, is DGGITQSPKYLFRKEGQNVTLSCEQNLNHDAMYWYRQDPGQGLRLIYYSQIVNDFQKGDIAEGYSVSREKKESFPLTVTSAQKNPTAFYLCASSIKGTGYNEQFFGPGTRLTVL.